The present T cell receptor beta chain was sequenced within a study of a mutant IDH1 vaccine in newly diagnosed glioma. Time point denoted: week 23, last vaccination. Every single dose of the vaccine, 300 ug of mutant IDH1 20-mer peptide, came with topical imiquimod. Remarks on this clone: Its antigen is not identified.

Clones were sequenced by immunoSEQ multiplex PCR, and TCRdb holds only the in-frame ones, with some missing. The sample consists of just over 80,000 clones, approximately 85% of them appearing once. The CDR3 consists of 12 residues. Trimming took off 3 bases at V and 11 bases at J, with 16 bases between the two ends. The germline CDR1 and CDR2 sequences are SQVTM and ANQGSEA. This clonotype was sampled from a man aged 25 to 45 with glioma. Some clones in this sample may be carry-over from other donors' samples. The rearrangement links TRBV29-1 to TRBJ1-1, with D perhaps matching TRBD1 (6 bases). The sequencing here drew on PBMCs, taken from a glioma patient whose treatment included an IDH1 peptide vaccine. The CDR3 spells CSVDGVGAGAFF. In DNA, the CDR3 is TGCAGCGTTGACGGGGTGGGGGCTGGCGCTTTCTTT.